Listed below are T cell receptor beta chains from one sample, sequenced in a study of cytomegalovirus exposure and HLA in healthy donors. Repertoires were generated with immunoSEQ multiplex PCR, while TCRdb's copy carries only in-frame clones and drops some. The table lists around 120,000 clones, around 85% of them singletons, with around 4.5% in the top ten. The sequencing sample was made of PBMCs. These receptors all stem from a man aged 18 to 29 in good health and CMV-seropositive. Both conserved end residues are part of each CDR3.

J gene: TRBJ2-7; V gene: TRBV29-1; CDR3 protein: CSVEDQVLKEQYF
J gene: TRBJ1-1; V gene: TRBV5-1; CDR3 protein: CASSSTGTEAFF
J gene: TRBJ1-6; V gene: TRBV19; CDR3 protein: CASSMTGRNSPLHF
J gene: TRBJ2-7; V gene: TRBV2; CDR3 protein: CASSAATTTYEQYF
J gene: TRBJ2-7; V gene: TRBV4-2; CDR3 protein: CASSLRDTAEYEQYF
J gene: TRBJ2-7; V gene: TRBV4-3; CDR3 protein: CASSQDIWQGTHGAYEQYF
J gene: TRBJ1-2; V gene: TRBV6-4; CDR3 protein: CASSPAGTFDGYTF
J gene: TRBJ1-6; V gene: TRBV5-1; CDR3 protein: CASSLRSSSYNSPLHF
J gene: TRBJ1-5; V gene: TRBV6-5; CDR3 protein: CASSYTVDSNQPQHF
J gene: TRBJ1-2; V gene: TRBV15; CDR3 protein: CATSSYRGANYGYTF
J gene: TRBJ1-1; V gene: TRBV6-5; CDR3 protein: CASSYSTAYTEAFF
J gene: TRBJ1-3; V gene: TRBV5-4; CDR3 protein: CASSLGENRGFGNTIYF
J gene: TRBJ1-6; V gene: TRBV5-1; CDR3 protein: CASSLDRGNSPLHF
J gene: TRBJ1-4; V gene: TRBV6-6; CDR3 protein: CASSTLTGSDEKLFF
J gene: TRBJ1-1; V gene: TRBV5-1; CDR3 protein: CASSLEGDGTEAFF
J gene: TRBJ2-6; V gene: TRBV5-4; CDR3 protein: CASSDRGYGANVLTF
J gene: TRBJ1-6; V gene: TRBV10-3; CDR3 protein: CAIRSQGEVSPLHF
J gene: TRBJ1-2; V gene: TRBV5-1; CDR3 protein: CASSSRQGSYGYTF
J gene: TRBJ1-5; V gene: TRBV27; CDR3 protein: CASSSQGNNQPQHF
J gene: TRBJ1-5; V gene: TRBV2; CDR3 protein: CASTTAGVQSNQPQHF
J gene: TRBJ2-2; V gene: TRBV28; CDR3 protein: CASISGGVYTGELFF
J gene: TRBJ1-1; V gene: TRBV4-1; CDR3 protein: CASSPHVIRDTEAFF
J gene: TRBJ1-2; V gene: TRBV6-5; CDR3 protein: CASRSVGGYTF
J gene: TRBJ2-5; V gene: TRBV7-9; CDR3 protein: CASSLGAGGGGETQYF
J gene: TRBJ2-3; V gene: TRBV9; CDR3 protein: CASSANLGQRTDTQYF
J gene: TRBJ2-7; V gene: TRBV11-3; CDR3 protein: CASSSQGPSDEQYF
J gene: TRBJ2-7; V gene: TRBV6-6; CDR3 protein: CASETGGGEQYF